Presented here are 14 T cell receptor beta chains from one specimen sequenced in a study of blood T cell repertoires in COVID-19. Generated by immunoSEQ multiplex PCR, the TCRdb table keeps only in-frame clones and is missing some. The sample carries about 190,000 clones, roughly 80% recorded once. The sequenced material came from PBMCs or T cells enriched from blood (not recorded which). These receptors were taken from a woman in her 30s who had recovered from COVID-19.

The J gene is TRBJ1-1, the V gene TRBV28, with unresolved D. This CDR3 comprises 12 residues. Deletions cut 4 bases from V and 9 bases from J, with 12 bases between. Germline CDR1 reads MDHEN; CDR2 reads SYDVKM. The CDR3 DNA follows: TGTGCCAGCAGTTCCCCGGGTTTGAAAGCTTTCTTT. Translated: CASSSPGLKAFF.

The rearrangement links TRBV6-5 to TRBJ1-2, with D possibly TRBD1 on 5 matching bases. Germline CDR1 reads MNHEY; CDR2 reads SVGAGI. Trimming removed 2 bases from V and 1 base from J, with 14 bases in between. The length of the CDR3 is 16 residues. The CDR3 reads CASSYHRSGGNYGYTF. The DNA of the CDR3 is TGTGCCAGCAGTTACCACAGGTCAGGCGGTAACTATGGCTACACCTTC.

The CDR3 bases are TGTGCCAGCAGTTCCGGGGTCCCCTTTTATGGCTACACCTTC. This gives the protein CASSSGVPFYGYTF. The chain is built from TRBV27 and TRBJ1-2; D remains unclear. Trimming removed 4 bases at V and 5 bases at J, with 14 bases between. This CDR3 region has 14 residues. The germline V gene encodes CDR1 MNHEY and CDR2 SMNVEV (reference sequence).

The J gene is TRBJ2-7, the V gene TRBV6-2 or TRBV6-3; maybe TRBD1 (6 bases). This CDR3 has 15 residues. CDR1 is MNHEY, CDR2 SVGEGT, per germline. V was shortened by 5 bases and J by 3 bases, with 17 bases between the two germline ends. The CDR3 spells CASSSRGQTLYEQYV. The DNA for the CDR3 is TGTGCCAGCAGTAGCCGAGGACAGACTCTCTACGAGCAGTACGTC.

This chain joins TRBV10-3 and TRBJ1-4; D is unclear. The CDR3 runs 13 residues. V was clipped by 3 bases and J by 5 bases, with 7 bases between them. The germline V gene has CDR1 ENHRY and CDR2 SYGVKD. DNA for the CDR3: TGTGCCATCAGTGAAGGAGCAAATGAAAAACTGTTTTTT. Amino acids: CAISEGANEKLFF.

The rearrangement uses TRBV6-6 and TRBJ1-4, with 11 bases that match TRBD1. The CDR3 consists of 15 residues. Unmatched junction bases numbered 9, after V lost 5 bases and J lost 10 bases. The germline gives CDR1 MNHNY, CDR2 SVGAGI (reference sequence). This CDR3 reads CASSTKGQGGGKLFF. CDR3 in DNA: TGTGCCAGCAGTACCAAGGGACAGGGGGGAGGAAAACTGTTTTTT.

The V call is TRBV9, the J call TRBJ2-2; tentatively, D is TRBD1 (5 bases). The CDR3 runs to 17 residues. The ends were cut back, 4 bases at V and 0 bases at J, with 16 bases in the middle. CDR1 is SGDLS, CDR2 YYNGEE, per germline. CDR3 sequence: CASSPPQAHPNTGELFF. CDR3 nucleotides: TGTGCCAGCAGCCCTCCACAGGCCCACCCGAACACCGGGGAGCTGTTTTTT.

V usage is TRBV18 and J usage is TRBJ2-1; 13 bases are a match to TRBD2. CDR3 size: 18 residues. J lost 8 bases, V lost 1 base, and 11 bases had no gene match. Looked up from germline, CDR1 is KGHSH and CDR2 is LQKENI. CDR3 protein: CASSPLGLAGDGGYEQFF. In DNA, the CDR3 is TGTGCCAGCTCACCACTCGGACTAGCGGGAGATGGCGGCTATGAGCAGTTCTTC.

The count of this clone is one. The chain recombines TRBV5-1 with TRBJ1-1; unclear D gene. Germline V gene sequence: CDR1 SGHRS, CDR2 YFSETQ. The CDR3 length is 15 residues. V was trimmed by 1 base and J by 2 bases, leaving 12 bases between them. This CDR3 is CASSLRTGINTEAFF. Here the CDR3 DNA reads TGCGCCAGCAGCTTGAGGACGGGGATCAACACTGAAGCTTTCTTT. Together with reference TRBV5-1 and TRBJ1-1, the CDR3 gives the full variable domain: KAGVTQTPRYLIKTRGQQVTLSCSPISGHRSVSWYQQTPGQGLQFLFEYFSETQRNKGNFPGRFSGRQFSNSRSEMNVSTLELGDSALYLCASSLRTGINTEAFFGQGTRLTVV.

This clone occurred a few times. This chain connects TRBV5-5 to TRBJ1-2, with 7 positions matching TRBD1. The ends lost 2 bases at V and 3 bases at J; junction bases unmatched: 1. Germline loops: CDR1 SGHKS, CDR2 YYEKEE (reference sequence). The CDR3 contains 13 residues. The CDR3 nucleotides read TGTGCCAGCAGCTTTCAGGGGGACTATGGCTACACCTTC. It codes for CASSFQGDYGYTF.

This clone was recorded once. The rearrangement uses TRBV11-3 and TRBJ1-1; D gene uncertain. The V gene's germline CDR1 is SGHNT and CDR2 YENEEA. The ends were cut back, 4 bases at V and 0 bases at J, with 9 bases in the middle. This CDR3 is 14 amino acids long. The CDR3 region is CASSSGGMNTEAFF. The CDR3, as DNA: TGTGCCAGCAGCTCTGGAGGGATGAACACTGAAGCTTTCTTT.

This clone was detected once. The chain combines TRBV19 with TRBJ1-2, with a possible D match to TRBD1 (6 bases). The ends were cut back, 6 bases at V and 4 bases at J, with 12 bases in the middle. Germline V lookup: CDR1 LNHDA, CDR2 SQIVND (reference sequence). This CDR3 is 13 amino acids long. CDR3 residues: CASSSGQSYGYTF. In DNA, the CDR3 is TGTGCCAGTAGCTCCGGACAGTCCTATGGCTACACCTTC. Full variable domain (rest looked up from reference TRBV19 and TRBJ1-2): DGGITQSPKYLFRKEGQNVTLSCEQNLNHDAMYWYRQDPGQGLRLIYYSQIVNDFQKGDIAEGYSVSREKKESFPLTVTSAQKNPTAFYLCASSSGQSYGYTFGSGTRLTVV.

This chain connects TRBV10-3 to TRBJ1-2, with TRBD1 matching over 7 bases. Germline V gene data show CDR1 as ENHRY and CDR2 as SYGVKD. CDR3 length equals 18 residues. Trimming removed 3 bases from V and 0 bases from J; junction bases left unmatched: 13. The CDR3 DNA reads TGTGCCATCAGTGACCTCGGGTCAGGGGGAGGAACTAACTATGGCTACACCTTC. Translating gives CAISDLGSGGGTNYGYTF.

The V gene is TRBV10-3, the J gene TRBJ1-5; the match to TRBD1 covers 10 bases. V shed 5 bases and J 5 bases; nucleotides not matched to a gene: 6. The CDR3 is made up of 15 amino acids. CDR1 ENHRY and CDR2 SYGVKD come from the germline V gene. The CDR3 DNA is TGTGCCATCAGTTCAAGACAGGGGGCTGATCAGCCCCAGCATTTT. Its translation: CAISSRQGADQPQHF.